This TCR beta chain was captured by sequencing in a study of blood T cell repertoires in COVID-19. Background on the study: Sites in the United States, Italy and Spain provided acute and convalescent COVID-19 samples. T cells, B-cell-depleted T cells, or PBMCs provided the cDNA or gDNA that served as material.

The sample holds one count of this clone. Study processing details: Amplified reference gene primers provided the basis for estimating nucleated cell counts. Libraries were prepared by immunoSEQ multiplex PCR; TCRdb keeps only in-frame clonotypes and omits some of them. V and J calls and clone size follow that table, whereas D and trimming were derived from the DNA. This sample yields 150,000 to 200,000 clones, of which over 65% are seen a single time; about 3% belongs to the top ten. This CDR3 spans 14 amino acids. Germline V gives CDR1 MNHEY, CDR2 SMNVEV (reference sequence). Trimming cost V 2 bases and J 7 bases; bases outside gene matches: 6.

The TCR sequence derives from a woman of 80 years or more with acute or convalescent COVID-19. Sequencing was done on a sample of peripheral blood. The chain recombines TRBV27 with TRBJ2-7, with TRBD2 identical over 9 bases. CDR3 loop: CASSLAGGSREQYF. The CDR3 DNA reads TGTGCCAGCAGTTTAGCGGGAGGGTCAAGGGAGCAGTACTTC.